This TCR beta chain was documented in a study of shared clonotypes between healthy human individuals. Study results and limitations: Non-shared clonotypes displayed generation probabilities falling below those of clonotypes present in all four donors. Of the naive CD4 clonotypes, around 5% were shared across several donors.

This CDR3 spans 14 amino acids. Germline CDR1 SGHKS, CDR2 YYEKEE (reference sequence). Trimming took off 4 bases at V and 2 bases at J, with 7 bases between the two ends. Only in-frame clones appear in the TCRdb table, and some are missing; sequencing was by immunoSEQ multiplex PCR. The profile shows around 750,000 clones, 74% of them singletons. As for this clone: No antigen is known for it.

The TCR sequence derives from a woman in her 30s in good health. J is TRBJ2-6 and V is TRBV5-5; D possibly corresponds to TRBD1 (5 bases). Specimen: memory CD4+ T cells sorted from blood. This sample's subset: CD45RA-negative fraction. CDR3 sequence reads: CASSPRAGANVLTF. The CDR3 DNA follows: TGTGCCAGCAGCCCCAGGGCTGGGGCCAACGTCCTGACTTTC.